The 25 T cell receptor beta chains below come from one sample, sequenced in a study of blood T cell repertoires in COVID-19. Generated by immunoSEQ multiplex PCR, the TCRdb table keeps only in-frame clones and is missing some. The table lists around 220,000 clones, around 90% of them singletons. The source material was PBMCs or T cells enriched from blood (not recorded which). The source of these receptors is a woman in her 30s with acute COVID-19.

The rearrangement links TRBV19 to TRBJ1-5; 10 bases agree with TRBD1. The V segment lost 4 bases and the J segment 0 bases; nucleotides outside the gene matches: 6. This CDR3 has 17 residues. The V gene's germline CDR1 is LNHDA and CDR2 SQIVND (reference sequence). The CDR3 protein is CASSTSGTGVSNQPQHF. In DNA form, the CDR3 reads TGTGCCAGTAGTACCTCCGGGACAGGGGTTAGCAATCAGCCCCAGCATTTT.

V gene TRBV4-3 combines with J gene TRBJ2-1; 12 bases map to TRBD2. Germline trimming cut 0 bases from V and 3 bases from J; bases unmatched to any gene: 6. In germline, CDR1 is LGHNA, CDR2 YSLEER. CDR3 length: 18 residues. The CDR3 spells CASSQEPGLAGHYNEQFF. The CDR3 coding sequence is TGCGCCAGCAGCCAAGAACCCGGACTAGCGGGGCACTACAATGAGCAGTTCTTC.

The chain has TRBV30 and TRBJ1-1, with 8 bases fitting TRBD1. The CDR3 length is 15 residues. The V and J ends lost 4 bases and 7 bases, in that order; junction bases with no gene match: 14. Germline V gene data show CDR1 as GTSNPN and CDR2 as SVGIG (reference sequence). CDR3 residues: CAWTTGQGSLHEAFF. The CDR3, as DNA: TGTGCCTGGACTACAGGACAGGGAAGTCTTCATGAAGCTTTCTTT.

The gene calls are TRBV7-8 and TRBJ2-7, with TRBD2 matching over 12 bases. Per germline, CDR1 SGHVS and CDR2 FQNEAQ. V shed 3 bases, J shed 2 bases, and the junction held 14 bases outside the gene matches. The CDR3 totals 19 residues. The CDR3 reads CASSFRTQRTSGEPYEQYF. CDR3 DNA: TGTGCCAGCAGCTTTAGGACGCAACGGACTAGCGGGGAACCCTACGAGCAGTACTTC.

The chain joins TRBV27 to TRBJ2-4, with TRBD1 matching over 7 bases. The V gene end was trimmed by 3 bases and the J gene end by 8 bases; junction bases not matched to a gene: 4. The CDR3 sequence is 13 residues long. From germline, CDR1 is MNHEY and CDR2 SMNVEV (reference sequence). The CDR3 nucleotides read TGTGCCAGCAGTTTCTTCCAGGGGGACATTCAGTACTTC. Protein: CASSFFQGDIQYF.

The rearrangement uses TRBV12-3 or TRBV12-4 and TRBJ2-3; no firm D call. The CDR3 sequence is 13 residues long. V lost 6 bases to trimming and J lost 4 bases, with 11 bases between them. The CDR3 here is CASSPQRADTQYF. In nucleotides, the CDR3 is TGTGCCAGCAGCCCCCAACGGGCAGATACGCAGTATTTT.

The rearrangement links TRBV11-2 to TRBJ1-1, with unresolved D. Germline CDR1 and CDR2: SGHAT and FQNNGV. V lost 1 base and J 1 base, leaving 4 bases between the germline ends. The CDR3 is made up of 13 amino acids. CDR3 bases: TGTGCCAGCAGCTTAGGGCAGAACACTGAAGCTTTCTTT. This gives the protein CASSLGQNTEAFF.

On this clone: At the DNA level, this CDR3 is encoded by other sequences in the same sample as well. The V and J genes are TRBV30 and TRBJ1-6; D gene unclear. Trimming cost V 0 bases and J 10 bases, with 10 bases left between them. Germline loops: CDR1 GTSNPN, CDR2 SVGIG (reference sequence). The length of the CDR3 is 13 residues. The CDR3 DNA follows: TGTGCCTGGAGTGTAGGCGGGGAATCACCCCTCCACTTT. It specifies CAWSVGGESPLHF.

V usage is TRBV30 and J usage is TRBJ2-7; D may be TRBD1 (5 bases). The CDR3 loop spans 13 amino acids. Per the germline V gene, CDR1 is GTSNPN and CDR2 is SVGIG (reference sequence). Trimming pared 0 bases from V and 0 bases from J, leaving 6 bases between. Here the CDR3 reads CAWSVDSSYEQYF. The CDR3 DNA reads TGTGCCTGGAGTGTAGACAGCTCCTACGAGCAGTACTTC.

The chain carries TRBV14 and TRBJ1-4; 9 bases line up with TRBD1. This CDR3 has 16 residues. With V trimmed by 1 base and J by 5 bases, 5 bases remained unmatched. The V gene's germline CDR1 is SGHDN and CDR2 FVKESK. In nucleotides, the CDR3 is TGTGCCAGCAGCCAAGTTCGCGGACAGGGGAATGAAAAACTGTTTTTT. Translation: CASSQVRGQGNEKLFF.

V usage is TRBV28 and J usage is TRBJ1-2; D ambiguous. The germline V gene has CDR1 MDHEN and CDR2 SYDVKM. The CDR3 is made up of 15 amino acids. The V and J ends lost 6 bases and 3 bases respectively, with 17 bases between them. The chain's CDR3 is CASSPAERNYYGYTF. CDR3 nucleotide sequence: TGTGCCAGCAGCCCCGCGGAGAGGAATTACTATGGCTACACCTTC.

The chain links TRBV9 to TRBJ2-7; 12 bases are shared with TRBD2. V was clipped by 0 bases and J by 5 bases; unmatched bases: 9. Germline V gene lookup returns CDR1 SGDLS and CDR2 YYNGEE. CDR3 size: 17 residues. CDR3 bases: TGTGCCAGCAGCGTAGCTACTACGACTAGCGGGAGTGACGAGCAGTACTTC. Its translation: CASSVATTTSGSDEQYF.

This clone has just a few counts. The CDR3 DNA sequence: TGTGCTAGTGGTTTCTTCGGACATCCAAATTCACCCCTCCACTTT. Its translation is CASGFFGHPNSPLHF. The V and J genes are TRBV12-5 and TRBJ1-6; D is perhaps TRBD1 (5 bases). There are 15 residues in the CDR3. The V end lost 3 bases, the J end lost 7 bases, and 13 bases lay between the germline ends. Germline V gene sequence: CDR1 LGHNT, CDR2 FRNRAP.

This clone was seen just once. V usage is TRBV19 and J usage is TRBJ1-3; D call uncertain. Germline V gene data show CDR1 as LNHDA and CDR2 as SQIVND (reference sequence). The CDR3 contains 17 residues. V dropped 9 bases and J dropped 4 bases, with 25 bases sitting between them. The CDR3 loop reads CASSRSWAGAMGNTIYF. The CDR3 coding sequence is TGTGCCAGCTCCCGGTCTTGGGCCGGCGCAATGGGAAACACCATATATTTT. The full variable domain, rest sourced from reference TRBV19 and TRBJ1-3, is DGGITQSPKYLFRKEGQNVTLSCEQNLNHDAMYWYRQDPGQGLRLIYYSQIVNDFQKGDIAEGYSVSREKKESFPLTVTSAQKNPTAFYLCASSRSWAGAMGNTIYFGEGSWLTVV.

This chain connects TRBV15 to TRBJ1-2; TRBD1 might be the D (5 bases). V lost 6 bases, J lost 6 bases, and 11 bases lay in between. This CDR3 is built from 12 residues. Germline loops: CDR1 LNHNV, CDR2 YYDKDF (reference sequence). As DNA, the CDR3 is TGTGCCACCAGGGGGCGGGGGGATGGCTACACCTTC. Translation: CATRGRGDGYTF. The full variable domain, in which reference TRBV15 and TRBJ1-2 provide the parts outside the CDR3, is DAMVIQNPRYQVTQFGKPVTLSCSQTLNHNVMYWYQQKSSQAPKLLFHYYDKDFNNEADTPDNFQSRRPNTSFCFLDIRSPGLGDTAMYLCATRGRGDGYTFGSGTRLTVV.

This chain joins TRBV29-1 and TRBJ1-2, with D perhaps matching TRBD1 (5 bases). Germline V CDR1 and CDR2: SQVTM, ANQGSEA. The CDR3 has 13 amino acids. The V gene lost 6 bases and the J gene lost 8 bases, with 19 bases spanning the gap. The CDR3 sequence is CSVDSPPVRGYTF. The CDR3 DNA reads TGCAGCGTAGACAGTCCACCCGTAAGGGGCTACACCTTC. Together with reference TRBV29-1 and TRBJ1-2, the CDR3 gives the full variable domain: SAVISQKPSRDICQRGTSLTIQCQVDSQVTMMFWYRQQPGQSLTLIATANQGSEATYESGFVIDKFPISRPNLTFSTLTVSNMSPEDSSIYLCSVDSPPVRGYTFGSGTRLTVV.

This clone appeared a single time. The V gene is TRBV27, the J gene TRBJ1-1; 7 nucleotides agree with TRBD1. Unmatched junction bases numbered 7, after V lost 0 bases and J lost 3 bases. From germline, CDR1 is MNHEY and CDR2 SMNVEV (reference sequence). The CDR3 is 16 amino acids. CDR3 nucleotides: TGTGCCAGCAGTTTATCCCCGCGGGACAGATACACTGAAGCTTTCTTT. It is translated as CASSLSPRDRYTEAFF.

The CDR3 region has the DNA TGCGCCAGCAGCCCAACTCCAGGGTTATCCACAGATACGCAGTATTTT. Protein sequence: CASSPTPGLSTDTQYF. This chain joins TRBV5-1 and TRBJ2-3; D is possibly TRBD1 (5 bases). The CDR3 has 16 amino acids. Germline V lookup: CDR1 SGHRS, CDR2 YFSETQ. Trimming removed 4 bases from V and 2 bases from J, with 17 bases in between.

The count of this clone is one. The rearrangement joins TRBV28 to TRBJ2-1; 8 bases agree with TRBD1. Germline trimming cut 5 bases from V and 6 bases from J; bases unmatched to any gene: 12. The germline V gene has CDR1 MDHEN and CDR2 SYDVKM. The CDR3 totals 16 residues. CDR3 protein: CASSNLGQGYVNEQFF. CDR3 DNA sequence: TGTGCCAGCAGTAACCTAGGACAGGGATATGTCAATGAGCAGTTCTTC. The complete variable domain, with remaining parts taken from reference TRBV28 and TRBJ2-1, reads DVKVTQSSRYLVKRTGEKVFLECVQDMDHENMFWYRQDPGLGLRLIYFSYDVKMKEKGDIPEGYSVSREKKERFSLILESASTNQTSMYLCASSNLGQGYVNEQFFGPGTRLTVL.

This chain uses TRBV3-1 (or the pseudogene TRBV3-2) with TRBJ2-3; possibly TRBD2 for D (6 bases). Germline V gene sequence: CDR1 LGHDT, CDR2 YNNKEL (reference sequence). The CDR3 contains 16 residues. Trimming removed 0 bases at V and 6 bases at J, with 16 bases between. The CDR3 loop reads CASSQESAGNRDTQYF. The CDR3, as DNA: TGTGCCAGCAGCCAAGAAAGCGCGGGGAATAGGGATACGCAGTATTTT.

The V gene is TRBV3-1 (or the pseudogene TRBV3-2), the J gene TRBJ2-1, with TRBD2 as a possible D gene (7 bases). Trimming removed 0 bases at V and 6 bases at J, with 24 bases between. Germline V gives CDR1 LGHDT, CDR2 YNNKEL (reference sequence). The CDR3 length is 19 residues. The CDR3 nucleotides read TGTGCCAGCAGCCAAGATCGGTGGGACTTTGGGGGGGCCCCCAATGAGCAGTTCTTC. It codes for CASSQDRWDFGGAPNEQFF.

The chain joins TRBV7-9 to TRBJ2-3; 8 bases match TRBD2. J gave up 2 bases and V 1 base, and 2 bases lay outside the gene matches. This CDR3 spans 15 amino acids. Germline CDR1 SEHNR, CDR2 FQNEAQ (reference sequence). The CDR3 sequence: CASSLGAGATDTQYF. As DNA, the CDR3 is TGTGCCAGCAGCTTAGGAGCGGGGGCCACAGATACGCAGTATTTT.

The chain carries TRBV4-3 and TRBJ2-7, with TRBD2 matching over 7 bases. Trimming removed 4 bases from V and 3 bases from J; junction bases left unmatched: 9. The germline V gene has CDR1 LGHNA and CDR2 YSLEER. The CDR3 is made up of 15 amino acids. CDR3 sequence: CASSRRTSNIYEQYF. DNA for the CDR3: TGCGCCAGCAGCCGCAGGACTAGTAATATCTACGAGCAGTACTTC.

The V and J genes are TRBV19 and TRBJ2-3, with D tentatively TRBD2 (5 bases). CDR1 and CDR2 (germline): LNHDA, SQIVND (reference sequence). V was trimmed by 1 base and J by 3 bases, leaving 8 bases between them. The CDR3 has 14 amino acids. CDR3 in DNA: TGTGCCAGTAGTATAGGTACGGGGACAGATACGCAGTATTTT. Its translation: CASSIGTGTDTQYF.

The chain carries TRBV7-8 and TRBJ1-2; 8 nucleotides align to TRBD1. This CDR3 has 16 residues. V lost 1 base to trimming and J lost 2 bases; unmatched junction nucleotides: 6. The germline V gene encodes CDR1 SGHVS and CDR2 FQNEAQ. Written as DNA, the CDR3 is TGTGCCAGCAGCTTAGACATGAGACAGGGGAACTATGGCTACACCTTC. Protein: CASSLDMRQGNYGYTF.